The 8 T cell receptor beta chains below all came from one sample that was sequenced in a study of identical twins. MiXCR, run by TCRdb on the 5' RACE reads, gives a single entry per CDR3 protein. The sample carries some 690,000 distinct CDR3 sequences, 20% to 25% recorded once. This sample also belongs to another study, concerning T cells expressing NK-cell markers.

What was sequenced was PBMCs. The receptors derive from a woman under 30 in good health.

The chain employs TRBV5-8 and TRBJ1-5; D gene ambiguous. CDR1 and CDR2 from the germline V gene are SGHTS and YDEGEE. The V gene lost 4 bases and the J gene lost 7 bases, with 12 bases spanning the gap. The length of the CDR3 is 13 residues. In DNA, the CDR3 is TGTGCCAGCAGCACCGTACGGAGACAGCCCCAGCATTTT. It yields the protein CASSTVRRQPQHF.

The CDR3 reads CASTSDRGHANEKLFF. In nucleotides, the CDR3 is TGTGCCAGCACCTCGGACAGGGGGCATGCTAATGAAAAACTGTTTTTT. The V and J genes are TRBV6-1 and TRBJ1-4; TRBD1 matches at 11 bases. CDR1 is MNHNS and CDR2 is SASEGT in the germline V gene. The CDR3 covers 16 residues. V dropped 7 bases and J dropped 3; count of bases not matched to a gene: 7.

The chain joins TRBV20-1 to TRBJ2-7; D uncertain. Germline CDR1 is DFQATT and CDR2 is SNEGSKA (reference sequence). The CDR3 length is 15 residues. Trimming cost V 0 bases and J 0 bases, with 12 bases left between them. The CDR3 sequence: CSARDITSISYEQYF. The CDR3 DNA is TGCAGTGCTAGAGATATAACGAGTATCTCCTACGAGCAGTACTTC.

In its sample, this clonotype was seen a few times. V usage is TRBV12-3 or TRBV12-4 and J usage is TRBJ1-1; 7 nucleotides align to TRBD1. The CDR3 loop spans 12 amino acids. The trim removed 6 bases at V and 11 bases at J, leaving 9 bases unmatched. CDR3 loop: CASSRDRARAFF. Written as DNA, the CDR3 is TGTGCCAGCAGCCGTGACAGGGCGCGGGCTTTCTTT.

This clonotype has a handful of counts. The chain carries TRBV10-3 and TRBJ2-7, with D possibly TRBD2 on 6 matching bases. The CDR3 length is 15 residues. Germline V gene sequence: CDR1 ENHRY, CDR2 SYGVKD. V was cut by 6 bases and J by 0 bases, with 15 bases left in between. CDR3 sequence reads: CAIREGIGISYEQYF. CDR3 nucleotide sequence: TGTGCCATCAGGGAGGGCATAGGGATCTCCTACGAGCAGTACTTC.

This clonotype was seen repeatedly, ten times or more. The chain is built from TRBV20-1 and TRBJ1-3; D ambiguous. Looked up from germline, CDR1 is DFQATT and CDR2 is SNEGSKA (reference sequence). V lost 6 bases, J lost 4 bases, and 16 bases lay in between. There are 14 residues in the CDR3. The CDR3 spells CSARKPSGGNTIYF. CDR3 nucleotides: TGCAGTGCGCGGAAGCCCTCGGGAGGAAACACCATATATTTT.

V usage is TRBV10-3 and J usage is TRBJ1-2; 8 bases align to TRBD1. After removal of 4 bases from V and 3 bases from J, the junction contained 10 bases not matched to a gene. Germline V gene lookup returns CDR1 ENHRY and CDR2 SYGVKD. This CDR3 is 16 amino acids long. CDR3 protein: CAISAYSDRVHYGYTF. The DNA of the CDR3 is TGTGCCATCAGTGCGTACTCGGACAGGGTTCACTATGGCTACACCTTC.

This chain connects TRBV12-3 or TRBV12-4 to TRBJ2-7, with TRBD2 matching 8 bases. Trimming removed 7 bases from V and 1 base from J; junction bases left unmatched: 6. The CDR3 has 14 residues. CDR3 DNA: TGTGCCAGCACCCACCGGGAGGGATCCTACGAGCAGTACTTC. The encoded protein is CASTHREGSYEQYF.